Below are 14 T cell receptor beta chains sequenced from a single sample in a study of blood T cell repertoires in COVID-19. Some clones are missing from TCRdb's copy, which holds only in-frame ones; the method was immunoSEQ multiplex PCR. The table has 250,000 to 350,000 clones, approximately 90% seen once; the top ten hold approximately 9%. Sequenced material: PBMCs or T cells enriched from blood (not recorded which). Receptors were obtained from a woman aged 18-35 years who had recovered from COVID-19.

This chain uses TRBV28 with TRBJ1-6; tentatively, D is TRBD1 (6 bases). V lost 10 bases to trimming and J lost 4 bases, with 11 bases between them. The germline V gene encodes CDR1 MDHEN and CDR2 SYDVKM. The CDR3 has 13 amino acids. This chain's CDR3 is CAIRTEYNSPLHF. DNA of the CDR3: TGTGCCATCCGGACAGAATATAATTCACCCCTCCACTTT.

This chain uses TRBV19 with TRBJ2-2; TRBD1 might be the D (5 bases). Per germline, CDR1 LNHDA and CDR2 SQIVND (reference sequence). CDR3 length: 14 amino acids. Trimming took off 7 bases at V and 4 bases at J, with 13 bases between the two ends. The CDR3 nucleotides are TGTGCCAGTATTGACAGACCGATCACCGGGGAGCTGTTTTTT. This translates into CASIDRPITGELFF. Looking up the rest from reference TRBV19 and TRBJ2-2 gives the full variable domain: DGGITQSPKYLFRKEGQNVTLSCEQNLNHDAMYWYRQDPGQGLRLIYYSQIVNDFQKGDIAEGYSVSREKKESFPLTVTSAQKNPTAFYLCASIDRPITGELFFGEGSRLTVL.

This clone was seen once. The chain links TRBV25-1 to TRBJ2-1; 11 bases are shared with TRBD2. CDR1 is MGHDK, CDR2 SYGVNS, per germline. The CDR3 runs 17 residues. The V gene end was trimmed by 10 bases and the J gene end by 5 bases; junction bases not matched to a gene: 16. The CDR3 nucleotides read TGTGCCACCAGGCCGGGACAAGGGACTAGCGGCCACAATGAGCAGTTCTTC. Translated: CATRPGQGTSGHNEQFF.

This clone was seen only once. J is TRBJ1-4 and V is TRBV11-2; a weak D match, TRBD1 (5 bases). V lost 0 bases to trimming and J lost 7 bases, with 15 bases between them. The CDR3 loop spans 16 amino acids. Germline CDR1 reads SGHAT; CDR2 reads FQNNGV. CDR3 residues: CASSLDWRGAPEKLFF. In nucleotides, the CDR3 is TGTGCCAGCAGCTTAGATTGGAGGGGCGCGCCTGAAAAACTGTTTTTT.

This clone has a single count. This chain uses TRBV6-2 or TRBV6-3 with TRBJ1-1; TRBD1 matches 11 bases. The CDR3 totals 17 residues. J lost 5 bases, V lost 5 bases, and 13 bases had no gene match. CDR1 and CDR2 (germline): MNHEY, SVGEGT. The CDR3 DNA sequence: TGTGCCAGCAGTCACACCCCCGGGACAGGGGGAGGTACTGAAGCTTTCTTT. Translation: CASSHTPGTGGGTEAFF.

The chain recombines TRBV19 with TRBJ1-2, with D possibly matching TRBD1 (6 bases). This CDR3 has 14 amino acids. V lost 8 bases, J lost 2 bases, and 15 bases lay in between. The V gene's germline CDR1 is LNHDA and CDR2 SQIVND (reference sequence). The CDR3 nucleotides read TGTGCCAGTCAAACCCAGGGGCTCAACTATGGCTACACCTTC. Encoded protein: CASQTQGLNYGYTF.

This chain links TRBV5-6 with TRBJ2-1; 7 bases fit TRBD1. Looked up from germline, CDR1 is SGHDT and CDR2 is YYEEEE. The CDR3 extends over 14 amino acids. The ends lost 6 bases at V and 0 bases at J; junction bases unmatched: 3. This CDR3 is CASTWDSSYNEQFF. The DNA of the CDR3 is TGTGCCAGCACCTGGGACAGCTCCTACAATGAGCAGTTCTTC.

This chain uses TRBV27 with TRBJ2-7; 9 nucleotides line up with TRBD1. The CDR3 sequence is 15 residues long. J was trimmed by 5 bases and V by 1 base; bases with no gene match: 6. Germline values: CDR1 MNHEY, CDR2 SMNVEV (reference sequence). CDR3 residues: CASSLWGQGADEQYF. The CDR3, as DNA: TGTGCCAGCAGTTTATGGGGACAGGGAGCTGACGAGCAGTACTTC.

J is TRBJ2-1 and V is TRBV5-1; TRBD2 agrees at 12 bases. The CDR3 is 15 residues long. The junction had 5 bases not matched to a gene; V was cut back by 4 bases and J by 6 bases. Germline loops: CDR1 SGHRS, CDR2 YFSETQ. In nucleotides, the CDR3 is TGCGCCAGCAGCCGCGGGACTAGCGGGTTCAATGAGCAGTTCTTC. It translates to CASSRGTSGFNEQFF.

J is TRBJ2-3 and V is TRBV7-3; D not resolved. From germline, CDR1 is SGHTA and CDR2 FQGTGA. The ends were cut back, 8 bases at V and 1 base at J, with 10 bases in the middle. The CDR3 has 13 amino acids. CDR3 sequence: CASSPQGTDTQYF. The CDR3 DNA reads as TGTGCCAGCTCCCCCCAGGGCACAGATACGCAGTATTTT.

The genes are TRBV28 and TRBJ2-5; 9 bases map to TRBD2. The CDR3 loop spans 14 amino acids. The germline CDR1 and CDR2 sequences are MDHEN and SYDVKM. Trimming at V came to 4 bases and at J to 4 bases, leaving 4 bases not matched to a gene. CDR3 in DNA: TGTGCCAGCAGTTATAGCGGGAGTCGAGAGACCCAGTACTTC. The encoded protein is CASSYSGSRETQYF.

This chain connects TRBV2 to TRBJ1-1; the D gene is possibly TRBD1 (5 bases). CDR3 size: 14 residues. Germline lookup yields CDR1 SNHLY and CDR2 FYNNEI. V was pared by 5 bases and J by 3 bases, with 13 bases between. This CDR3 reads CASSLEGEDTEAFF. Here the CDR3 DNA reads TGTGCCAGCAGTCTGGAAGGGGAGGACACTGAAGCTTTCTTT.

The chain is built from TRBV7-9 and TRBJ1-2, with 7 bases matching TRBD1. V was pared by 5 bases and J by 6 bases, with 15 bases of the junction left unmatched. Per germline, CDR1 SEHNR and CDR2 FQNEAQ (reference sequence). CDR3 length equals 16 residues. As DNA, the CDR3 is TGTGCCAGCAGCCCCCGACAGGGTTTCGAGGCTGATGGCTACACCTTC. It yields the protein CASSPRQGFEADGYTF.

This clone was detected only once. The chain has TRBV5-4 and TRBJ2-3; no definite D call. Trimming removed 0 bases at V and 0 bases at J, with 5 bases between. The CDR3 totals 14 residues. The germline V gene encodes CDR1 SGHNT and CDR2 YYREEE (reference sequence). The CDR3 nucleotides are TGTGCCAGCAGCTTGGCTTCTAGCACAGATACGCAGTATTTT. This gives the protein CASSLASSTDTQYF.